This TCR beta chain is from a study of blood T cells in healthy people across ages. Study findings and constraints: There were more naive CD4+ cells and higher diversity in long-lived donors than in aged donors. Getting older went along with TCR beta diversity per million T cells dropping roughly linearly.

A second about 7 to 11 cycle PCR used barcoded and J-beta primers. Each cDNA molecule carried a tag from a template-switch adaptor that contained 12 random nucleotides. TCRdb re-analysed the 5' RACE reads in MiXCR, keeping a single row per CDR3 protein. This sample has about 1.8 million distinct CDR3 sequences; approximately 50% occur once, and the top ten carry over 2%. This CDR3 is built from 15 residues. Trimming removed 0 bases from V and 7 bases from J; junction bases left unmatched: 3. Germline V gene sequence: CDR1 LGHNA, CDR2 YSLEER. In the case of this clonotype: Its antigen is still unknown.

This clonotype originated in a woman aged 40 to 55 in good health. This chain uses TRBV4-3 with TRBJ1-4; 9 bases map to TRBD1. Sequenced input: blood. CDR3 residues: CASSQDDRGSEKLFF. The DNA for the CDR3 is TGCGCCAGCAGCCAAGATGACAGGGGGAGTGAAAAACTGTTTTTT.